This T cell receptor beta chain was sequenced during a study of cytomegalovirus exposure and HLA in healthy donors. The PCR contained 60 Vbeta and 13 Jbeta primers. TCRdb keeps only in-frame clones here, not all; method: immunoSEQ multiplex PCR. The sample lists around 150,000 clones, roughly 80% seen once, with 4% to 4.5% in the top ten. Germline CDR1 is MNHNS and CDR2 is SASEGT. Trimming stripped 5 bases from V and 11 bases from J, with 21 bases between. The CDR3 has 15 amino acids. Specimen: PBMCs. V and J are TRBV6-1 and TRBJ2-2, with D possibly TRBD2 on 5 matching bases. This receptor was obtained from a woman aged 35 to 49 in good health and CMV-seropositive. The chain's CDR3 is CASSKMGLDGGELFF. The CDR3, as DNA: TGTGCCAGCAGTAAAATGGGCCTCGACGGAGGTGAGCTGTTTTTT.